The clone carrying this T cell receptor (beta chain) was seen more than once but under ten times. Its antigen is unidentified. The data derive from a study of beta chain features in type 1 diabetes. Study summary: Patients shared similar age, gender and cell yields with healthy donors.

Whole-study results and caveats: Among patients with Type 1 diabetes, TCRB CDR3s were moderately but significantly shorter in every one of the four CD4+ subsets.

The investigators reverse transcribed all of the isolated RNA, so they sequenced expressed TCRB transcripts. TCRdb keeps only in-frame clones here, not all; method: immunoSEQ multiplex PCR. Of 95,000 to 150,000 clones in the sample, 17% were seen once. Germline V lookup: CDR1 SGHTA, CDR2 FQGTGA. The V and J ends lost 3 bases and 1 base respectively, with 6 bases between them. The CDR3 is made up of 13 amino acids. The sequence came from a man younger than 35 with type 1 diabetes. Sequenced: central memory CD4+ T cells from blood. This chain uses TRBV7-3 with TRBJ2-5; D not resolved. The CDR3 DNA follows: TGTGCCAGCAGCTTGGGGTTCCAAGAGACCCAGTACTTC. This sequence encodes CASSLGFQETQYF.